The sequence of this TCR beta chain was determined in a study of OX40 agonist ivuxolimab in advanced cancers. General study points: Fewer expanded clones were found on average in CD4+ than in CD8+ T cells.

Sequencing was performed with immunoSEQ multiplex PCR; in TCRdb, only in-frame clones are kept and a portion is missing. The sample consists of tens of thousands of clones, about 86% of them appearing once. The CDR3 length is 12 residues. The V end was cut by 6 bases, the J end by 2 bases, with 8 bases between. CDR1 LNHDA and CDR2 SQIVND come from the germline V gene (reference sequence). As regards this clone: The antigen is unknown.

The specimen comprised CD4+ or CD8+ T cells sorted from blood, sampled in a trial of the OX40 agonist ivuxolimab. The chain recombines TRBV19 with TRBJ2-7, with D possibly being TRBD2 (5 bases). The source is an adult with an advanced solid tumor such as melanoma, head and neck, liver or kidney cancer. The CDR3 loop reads CASSEGPYEQYF. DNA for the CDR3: TGTGCCAGTAGCGAGGGTCCCTACGAGCAGTACTTC.